This T cell receptor (beta chain) was obtained from a study of T cell responses to AZD1222 COVID-19 vaccine. Clones were sequenced by immunoSEQ multiplex PCR, and TCRdb holds only the in-frame ones, with some missing. The data show about 110,000 clones, about 90% seen once. The CDR3 sequence is 20 residues long. Germline CDR1 and CDR2: SGHRS and YFSETQ. The V and J ends lost 2 bases and 0 bases respectively, with 21 bases between them. The clonotype was recovered from an adult who received the AZD1222 COVID-19 vaccine. This specimen was peripheral blood, taken 28 days after the second AZD1222 dose. This chain uses TRBV5-1 with TRBJ1-6, with a possible D match to TRBD1 (6 bases). For the CDR3, the DNA is TGCGCCAGCAGCTTCCACGAACAGGGTGGAAAGAGCTCCTATAATTCACCCCTCCACTTT. Its protein product is CASSFHEQGGKSSYNSPLHF.